What follows are 21 T cell receptor beta chains derived from one specimen sequenced in a study of T-cell reconstitution after alpha-beta-depleted transplantation in children. Unique molecular identifiers were used to barcode this TCRbeta library. One entry per CDR3 protein results from TCRdb running MiXCR on the PCR reads. The sample consists of about 830,000 distinct CDR3 sequences, about 16% of them appearing once. Sequences were derived from PBMCs, mostly from graft donor cells, sampled 360 days after TCRalphabeta/CD19-depleted stem cell transplant. Source of these receptors: a male patient younger than 18 who had a stem cell transplant for acute lymphoblastic leukemia, so the T cells may come from the graft donor.

In its sample, this clonotype was seen a few times. V is TRBV27 and J is TRBJ2-5, with TRBD1 as a possible D gene (6 bases). Germline V gene data show CDR1 as MNHEY and CDR2 as SMNVEV (reference sequence). The germline V and J ends were trimmed by 4 bases and 3 bases, with 12 bases remaining between them. This CDR3 region has 14 residues. The CDR3 DNA follows: TGTGCCAGCAGTTATCAGGGGCGGGAAGAGACCCAGTACTTC. Encoded protein: CASSYQGREETQYF.

This clonotype was found a few times. The chain couples TRBV15 to TRBJ1-6; D is undetermined. Trimming took off 0 bases at V and 8 bases at J, with 11 bases between the two ends. Germline-derived CDR1 and CDR2 are LNHNV and YYDKDF (reference sequence). CDR3 length: 15 residues. The CDR3 spells CATSRDQMGDSPLHF. The CDR3 nucleotides read TGTGCCACCAGCAGAGATCAGATGGGAGATTCACCCCTCCACTTT.

This clonotype was counted only a few times. CDR3 coding DNA: TGCGCCAGCAGCCCTGCGCGATCTGGGGCCAACGTCCTGACTTTC. This sequence encodes CASSPARSGANVLTF. The chain uses TRBV5-1 and TRBJ2-6; D remains ambiguous. The CDR3 spans 15 residues. Trimming pared 4 bases from V and 1 base from J, leaving 9 bases between. From germline, CDR1 is SGHRS and CDR2 YFSETQ.

This chain joins TRBV4-1 and TRBJ2-7; D gene unclear. The V gene lost 2 bases and the J gene lost 5 bases, with 13 bases spanning the gap. CDR3 length equals 14 residues. In germline, CDR1 is MGHRA, CDR2 YSYEKL. CDR3 loop: CASSQRGSGNEQYF. Written as DNA, the CDR3 is TGCGCCAGCAGCCAACGTGGGTCGGGCAACGAGCAGTACTTC.

This rearrangement joins TRBV12-3 or TRBV12-4 to TRBJ2-2; D gene ambiguous. This CDR3 is 15 amino acids long. V lost 4 bases to trimming and J lost 1 base, with 10 bases between them. The CDR3 DNA follows: TGTGCCAGCAGTTCCCCCACCGTGAACACCGGGGAGCTGTTTTTT. It is translated as CASSSPTVNTGELFF.

The count of this clonotype is one. The chain links TRBV5-1 to TRBJ2-2, with a possible D match to TRBD1 (5 bases). The CDR3 consists of 16 residues. The germline V gene encodes CDR1 SGHRS and CDR2 YFSETQ. V lost 0 bases, J lost 4 bases, and 13 bases lay in between. CDR3 residues: CASSLASARVTGELFF. CDR3 bases: TGCGCCAGCAGCTTGGCCTCTGCCAGGGTCACCGGGGAGCTGTTTTTT.

This clonotype was recorded a few times. Written as DNA, the CDR3 is TGCAGTGCCTACGGACTGCTCCAAGAGACCCAGTACTTC. Translated, it gives CSAYGLLQETQYF. V usage is TRBV20-1 and J usage is TRBJ2-5, with a weak D call TRBD2 (5 bases). V shed 6 bases and J shed 1 base, with 12 bases lying between them. CDR3 length: 13 amino acids. From germline, CDR1 is DFQATT and CDR2 SNEGSKA (reference sequence).

V gene TRBV6-1 combines with J gene TRBJ2-7; D gene ambiguous. V dropped 10 bases and J dropped 2 bases, with 6 bases sitting between them. CDR1 is MNHNS, CDR2 SASEGT, per germline. The CDR3 covers 10 residues. The CDR3 here is CATEPYEQYF. The CDR3 DNA reads as TGTGCCACCGAGCCCTACGAGCAGTACTTC.

This clonotype was counted many times. The V and J genes are TRBV28 and TRBJ2-7; 7 nucleotides align to TRBD1. V trimming: 5 bases; J trimming: 6 bases; junction bases outside the gene matches: 7. CDR3 length: 13 amino acids. CDR1 is MDHEN and CDR2 is SYDVKM in the germline V gene. CDR3 protein: CASSTDRRGEQYF. CDR3 DNA sequence: TGTGCCAGCAGTACGGACAGGCGTGGCGAGCAGTACTTC.

The rearrangement uses TRBV6-5 and TRBJ2-3; 12 nucleotides line up with TRBD2. In germline, CDR1 is MNHEY, CDR2 SVGAGI. This CDR3 comprises 16 residues. After removal of 2 bases from V and 5 bases from J, the junction contained 5 bases not matched to a gene. This chain's CDR3 is CASSYLAGGPLDTQYF. CDR3 sequence (DNA): TGTGCCAGCAGTTACCTAGCGGGAGGGCCTTTAGATACGCAGTATTTT.

CDR3 loop: CAICLFFLAGNITGELFF. The DNA of the CDR3 is TGTGCCATCTGTTTGTTCTTCCTAGCGGGTAACATCACCGGGGAGCTGTTTTTT. V usage is TRBV12-3 or TRBV12-4 and J usage is TRBJ2-2; 8 bases are shared with TRBD2. With V trimmed by 10 bases and J by 4 bases, 20 bases remained unmatched. The CDR3 loop spans 18 amino acids.

This clonotype was recorded a few times. CDR3 loop: CASSWEISGLYEQYF. The CDR3 DNA reads as TGCGCCAGCAGCTGGGAAATCTCGGGACTCTACGAGCAGTACTTC. The chain links TRBV5-1 to TRBJ2-7, with a tentative D call TRBD2 (6 bases). The CDR3 is made up of 15 amino acids. Trimming cost V 3 bases and J 3 bases, with 16 bases left between them. Germline CDR1 is SGHRS and CDR2 is YFSETQ.

The table lists this clonotype with many counts. The rearrangement uses TRBV5-1 and TRBJ2-7; TRBD2 matches at 8 bases. This CDR3 is built from 15 residues. Germline CDR1 reads SGHRS; CDR2 reads YFSETQ. V lost 0 bases to trimming and J lost 3 bases; unmatched junction nucleotides: 5. The DNA of the CDR3 is TGCGCCAGCAGCTTGGGGACGGGGGGGTTCTACGAGCAGTACTTC. Protein sequence: CASSLGTGGFYEQYF.

Comments on this clonotype: One base away lies a much larger clone, so this may be a sequencing read error. The chain combines TRBV12-3 or TRBV12-4 with TRBJ2-1, with unresolved D. The CDR3 contains 10 residues. The CDR3 loop reads CASGFSEQFF. DNA for the CDR3: TGTGCCAGCGGTTTCAGTGAGCAGTTCTTC.

The genes are TRBV5-1 and TRBJ2-7; 8 bases line up with TRBD2. V gave up 4 bases and J gave up 0 bases; unmatched junction bases: 6. The CDR3 runs to 15 residues. Germline lookup yields CDR1 SGHRS and CDR2 YFSETQ. The CDR3 region is CASSPLAGRSYEQYF. DNA of the CDR3: TGCGCCAGCAGCCCGTTAGCGGGACGCTCCTACGAGCAGTACTTC.

V gene TRBV27 combines with J gene TRBJ1-3; D remains unclear. The CDR3 runs 13 residues. From germline, CDR1 is MNHEY and CDR2 SMNVEV (reference sequence). Between the trimmed V and J ends, which lost 7 bases and 1 base, there was a span of 8 bases. CDR3 loop: CASMRASGNTIYF. The CDR3 nucleotides are TGTGCCAGCATGAGAGCATCTGGAAACACCATATATTTT.

This clonotype was counted a few times. The chain is built from TRBV7-2 and TRBJ1-2, with D unresolved. V lost 1 base, J lost 5 bases, and 14 bases lay in between. Germline assignment: CDR1 SGHTA and CDR2 FQGNSA. The CDR3 has 15 residues. CDR3 in DNA: TGTGCCAGCAGCTTAGATGGCAGGCCCCCGTATGGCTACACCTTC. Protein sequence: CASSLDGRPPYGYTF.

The chain carries TRBV5-1 and TRBJ2-7, with 11 bases lining up with TRBD1. CDR1 and CDR2 from the germline V gene are SGHRS and YFSETQ. This CDR3 region has 13 residues. J gave up 3 bases and V 7 bases, and 3 bases lay outside the gene matches. CDR3 loop: CASGGTGGYEQYF. As DNA, the CDR3 is TGCGCCAGCGGCGGGACAGGGGGCTACGAGCAGTACTTC. Drawing the rest from reference TRBV5-1 and TRBJ2-7, the complete variable domain is KAGVTQTPRYLIKTRGQQVTLSCSPISGHRSVSWYQQTPGQGLQFLFEYFSETQRNKGNFPGRFSGRQFSNSRSEMNVSTLELGDSALYLCASGGTGGYEQYFGPGTRLTVT.

Comments on this clonotype: Compared with germline, one end of the junction differs, possibly owing to a read error. The chain employs TRBV27 and TRBJ2-2, with D possibly being TRBD2 (5 bases). The CDR3 has 16 amino acids. Germline V gives CDR1 MNHEY, CDR2 SMNVEV (reference sequence). DNA of the CDR3: TGTGCCAGCAGCGCATTCGGGGAGACCAACACCGTGGAGCTGTTTTTT. This encodes CASSAFGETNTVELFF.

In this sample, this clonotype turned up a few times. V is TRBV3-1 and J is TRBJ2-1; D remains ambiguous. Per the germline V gene, CDR1 is LGHDT and CDR2 is YNNKEL (reference sequence). V was shortened by 0 bases and J by 6 bases, with 12 bases between the two germline ends. This CDR3 spans 15 amino acids. The CDR3: CASSQEYLDFNEQFF. CDR3 coding DNA: TGTGCCAGCAGCCAAGAATACCTGGATTTCAATGAGCAGTTCTTC.

This clonotype has more than one count but fewer than ten. The V gene is TRBV5-1, the J gene TRBJ2-7; TRBD2 is a possible D gene (6 bases). The CDR3 runs 15 residues. In germline, CDR1 is SGHRS, CDR2 YFSETQ. Between the trimmed V and J ends, which lost 2 bases and 4 bases, there was a span of 16 bases. CDR3 sequence reads: CASSLGIGGWYEQYF. CDR3 in DNA: TGCGCCAGCAGCTTAGGAATCGGGGGATGGTACGAGCAGTACTTC.